This T cell receptor beta chain originates from a study of T cell changes during pregnancy in multiple sclerosis. Profiled with immunoSEQ multiplex PCR; TCRdb holds only in-frame clones, not every one. The table records tens of thousands of clones, approximately 92% of them present only once. The germline gives CDR1 SGHNT, CDR2 YYREEE (reference sequence). V shed 1 base and J shed 1 base, with 17 bases lying between them. The CDR3 totals 17 residues. This specimen consisted of peripheral blood, obtained in the third trimester of pregnancy. This TCR was recovered from a female donor in good health, enrolled as a control in a pregnancy study. V usage is TRBV5-4 and J usage is TRBJ1-1, with a possible D match to TRBD1 (5 bases). The CDR3 DNA sequence: TGTGCCAGCAGCTTGCGCGGGGCCCCCACCGAGAACACTGAAGCTTTCTTT. This codes for CASSLRGAPTENTEAFF.